These T cell receptor beta chains were read from a single sample in a study of blood T cell repertoires in COVID-19. Profiling relied on immunoSEQ multiplex PCR, and the TCRdb table lists in-frame clones only, not all of them. This sample has almost 500,000 clones, with about nine tenths found just once. The sequenced sample consisted of PBMCs or T cells enriched from blood (not recorded which). Source of these receptors: an older woman who had recovered from COVID-19. The CDR3 runs from the conserved cysteine through the conserved F or W. D genes are given only for firm matches. Clone size is stated in some rows and not others, as once, few, many or a class when expanded.

j_gene,v_gene,d_gene,abundance,CDR3aa,CDR3nt
TRBJ1-2,TRBV15,-,few,CATSRDRGNYGYTF,TGTGCCACCAGCAGAGATCGGGGAAACTATGGCTACACCTTC
TRBJ2-1,TRBV6-2/TRBV6-3,-,-,CASSWAGYEQFF,TGTGCCAGCAGTTGGGCCGGTTATGAGCAGTTCTTC
TRBJ1-1,TRBV6-5,TRBD1,-,CASTQGRGVTEAFF,TGTGCCAGCACCCAGGGCAGGGGGGTAACTGAAGCTTTCTTT
TRBJ1-1,TRBV5-1,-,-,CASSHPSEGYTEAFF,TGCGCCAGCAGTCATCCTTCGGAGGGGTACACTGAAGCTTTCTTT
TRBJ2-1,TRBV19,-,-,CASSIGPGAHNEQFF,TGTGCCAGTAGTATCGGTCCGGGAGCCCACAATGAGCAGTTCTTC
TRBJ1-2,TRBV6-2/TRBV6-3,TRBD1,few,CASSSGQGGIYGYTF,TGTGCCAGCAGTTCCGGACAGGGGGGAATCTATGGCTACACCTTC
TRBJ2-7,TRBV7-9,-,-,CASSLEGAYEQYF,TGTGCCAGCAGCTTAGAGGGGGCCTACGAGCAGTACTTC
TRBJ1-2,TRBV10-1,-,-,CASSKDLGEGYTF,TGCGCCAGCAGTAAGGACCTCGGGGAAGGCTACACCTTC
TRBJ1-5,TRBV2,-,-,CASSERGPINQPQHF,TGTGCCAGCAGTGAACGAGGGCCGATCAATCAGCCCCAGCATTTT
TRBJ1-6,TRBV9,-,few,CASSVESSYNSPLHF,TGTGCCAGCAGCGTAGAGAGCTCCTATAATTCACCCCTCCACTTT
TRBJ1-6,TRBV10-3,TRBD1,-,CAISESRTGALYNSPLHF,TGTGCCATCAGTGAGTCCCGGACAGGAGCCCTCTATAATTCACCCCTCCACTTT
TRBJ2-3,TRBV6-4,TRBD2,-,CASRPTSGTSTDTQYF,TGTGCCAGCAGACCCACTAGCGGGACTAGCACAGATACGCAGTATTTT
TRBJ2-2,TRBV11-3,-,-,CASSQSRGNGELFF,TGTGCCAGCAGCCAATCCCGAGGGAACGGGGAGCTGTTTTTT
TRBJ1-2,TRBV2,TRBD1,once,CASSEGAGGPAGYGYTF,TGTGCCAGCAGTGAAGGGGCAGGGGGCCCGGCCGGCTATGGCTACACCTTC
TRBJ1-1,TRBV6-1,TRBD1,-,CASSEGQVRAEAFF,TGTGCCAGCAGTGAGGGACAGGTACGCGCTGAAGCTTTCTTT
TRBJ1-2,TRBV9,-,-,CASSEGGVPNYGYTF,TGTGCCAGCAGTGAGGGAGGGGTACCTAACTATGGCTACACCTTC
TRBJ1-3,TRBV6-6,TRBD1,-,CASSHGTGRSGNTIYF,TGTGCCAGCAGCCACGGGACAGGGAGGTCTGGAAACACCATATATTTT
TRBJ2-1,TRBV2,TRBD1,-,CASSEGQVLGSYNEQFF,TGTGCCAGCAGTGAGGGACAGGTTTTAGGCTCCTACAATGAGCAGTTCTTC
TRBJ1-3,TRBV2,TRBD1,-,CASSISTGTGNTIYF,TGTGCCAGCAGCATCTCGACAGGGACTGGAAACACCATATATTTT
TRBJ1-1,TRBV9,-,-,CASSVGETGSVVRF,TGTGCCAGCAGCGTAGGAGAGACAGGCTCCGTCGTCCGCTTT
TRBJ1-5,TRBV6-5,-,-,CASSYSGGGPQHF,TGTGCCAGCAGTTACTCTGGTGGAGGCCCCCAGCATTTT
TRBJ2-7,TRBV4-1,-,-,CASSQDPGDYEQYF,TGCGCCAGCAGCCAAGATCCGGGGGACTACGAGCAGTACTTC
TRBJ2-3,TRBV10-3,TRBD2,-,CAIRRGGTDTQYF,TGTGCCATCAGACGGGGGGGGACAGATACGCAGTATTTT
TRBJ1-3,TRBV12-5,-,-,CASALGEGSTGNTIYF,TGTGCTAGTGCCTTGGGGGAGGGATCGACGGGAAACACCATATATTTT
TRBJ2-2,TRBV2,-,-,CASSDTGELFF,TGTGCCAGCAGCGACACCGGGGAGCTGTTTTTT
TRBJ1-2,TRBV19,TRBD1,few,CASSRASGQQYYGYTF,TGTGCCAGTAGTAGGGCGTCGGGACAGCAATACTATGGCTACACCTTC
TRBJ1-5,TRBV6-4,-,-,CASLPWEAKSNQPQHF,TGTGCCAGCCTACCGTGGGAGGCTAAGAGCAATCAGCCCCAGCATTTT
TRBJ2-2,TRBV11-3,-,-,CASSGGETGELFF,TGTGCCAGCAGCGGCGGGGAAACCGGGGAGCTGTTTTTT
TRBJ2-3,TRBV14,TRBD1,once,CASNPFQGAGDTQYF,TGTGCCAGCAATCCATTCCAGGGGGCCGGAGATACGCAGTATTTT
TRBJ1-6,TRBV27,TRBD1,-,CASSGWPDRGNSPLHF,TGTGCCAGCAGTGGATGGCCGGACAGGGGAAACTCACCCCTCCACTTT
TRBJ2-3,TRBV9,TRBD2,once,CASSSQAGGATDTQYF,TGTGCCAGCAGCTCGCAGGCGGGGGGGGCCACAGATACGCAGTATTTT
TRBJ1-1,TRBV2,-,-,CASTDRFEAFF,TGTGCCAGCACAGACAGGTTTGAAGCTTTCTTT
TRBJ1-5,TRBV5-5,-,-,CASSSFQGDQPQHF,TGTGCCAGCAGTTCCTTCCAGGGCGACCAGCCCCAGCATTTT
TRBJ1-1,TRBV6-5,-,-,CASSYSMFTEAFF,TGTGCCAGCAGTTACTCTATGTTTACTGAAGCTTTCTTT
TRBJ1-2,TRBV10-2,-,-,CASKPSSGYGYTF,TGCGCCAGCAAACCCTCGTCCGGCTATGGCTACACCTTC
TRBJ2-3,TRBV9,-,-,CASSKSGLAFGVTQYF,TGTGCCAGCAGCAAAAGTGGGCTAGCGTTCGGGGTTACGCAGTATTTT
TRBJ1-3,TRBV4-1,-,-,CASSQTGLVGSGNTIYF,TGCGCCAGCAGCCAAACAGGGTTAGTAGGTTCTGGAAACACCATATATTTT
TRBJ1-5,TRBV30,-,-,CAWDSGYRPQHF,TGTGCCTGGGACAGCGGGTATAGGCCCCAGCATTTT
TRBJ2-2,TRBV5-8,-,-,CASSSTGDTGELFF,TGTGCCAGCAGTTCGACGGGGGACACCGGGGAGCTGTTTTTT
TRBJ1-5,TRBV4-1,-,-,CASSQEGRGNQPQHF,TGCGCCAGCAGCCAAGAGGGCAGGGGCAATCAGCCCCAGCATTTT
TRBJ2-5,TRBV2,TRBD1,-,CASRETGETQYF,TGTGCCAGCAGGGAGACAGGGGAGACCCAGTACTTC
TRBJ1-6,TRBV5-1,-,-,CASSLEDKGYNSPLHF,TGCGCCAGCAGCTTGGAAGACAAGGGGTATAATTCACCCCTCCACTTT
TRBJ1-6,TRBV11-2,-,-,CASSLKGVSYNSPLHF,TGTGCCAGCAGCCTAAAGGGGGTCTCCTATAATTCACCCCTCCACTTT
TRBJ2-2,TRBV5-1,TRBD1,-,CASSPQGAPGELFF,TGCGCCAGCAGCCCGCAGGGGGCGCCCGGGGAGCTGTTTTTT
TRBJ1-1,TRBV19,TRBD1,-,CASSMTGTTEAFF,TGTGCCAGTAGTATGACAGGGACCACTGAAGCTTTCTTT
TRBJ2-3,TRBV28,-,-,CASRGTPDTQYF,TGTGCCAGCAGAGGGACTCCCGATACGCAGTATTTT
TRBJ1-3,TRBV4-1,-,-,CASSRGGLGNTIYF,TGCGCCAGCAGCCGCGGGGGGCTTGGAAACACCATATATTTT
TRBJ2-6,TRBV18,-,-,CASSPVELGGSGANVLTF,TGTGCCAGCTCACCAGTGGAATTAGGCGGCTCTGGGGCCAACGTCCTGACTTTC
TRBJ1-6,TRBV30,TRBD1,-,CAWTRQGASPLHF,TGTGCCTGGACAAGACAGGGGGCTTCACCCCTCCACTTT
TRBJ2-2,TRBV10-1,TRBD2,-,CASSDRFGLAGTGELFF,TGCGCCAGCAGTGACCGCTTCGGACTAGCGGGGACCGGGGAGCTGTTTTTT